These 22 T cell receptor beta chains were all obtained from the same sample, sequenced in a study of CD8 T cells in ankylosing spondylitis. Whole-study findings and limits: What seemed typical of ankylosing spondylitis blood was a TCR beta motif built from 8 or 9 highly homologous variants.

Using its own MiXCR run on the 5' RACE reads, TCRdb lists one record per CDR3 protein. The table lists over 600,000 distinct CDR3 sequences, roughly 19% of them singletons, with over 15% in the top ten. The antigens for these receptors are not known. Sequences were obtained from blood, either unsorted or a sorted T cell fraction (not recorded which). All receptors come from a male donor with ankylosing spondylitis.

This clonotype has only a few counts. V is TRBV5-1 and J is TRBJ1-1, with D hard to call. Germline V gives CDR1 SGHRS, CDR2 YFSETQ. The CDR3 is made up of 14 amino acids. The ends were cut back, 5 bases at V and 0 bases at J, with 11 bases in the middle. The CDR3 DNA is TGCGCCAGCAGAACCCGGGAAGTGAACACTGAAGCTTTCTTT. It encodes CASRTREVNTEAFF.

A few counts support this clonotype. The gene calls are TRBV10-2 and TRBJ1-4; no definite D call. Germline assignment: CDR1 WSHSY and CDR2 SAAADI. The V gene lost 2 bases and the J gene lost 7 bases, with 14 bases spanning the gap. The CDR3 contains 15 residues. Here the CDR3 reads CASSEGGTGSEKLFF. In DNA form, the CDR3 reads TGCGCCAGCAGTGAGGGAGGTACGGGTAGTGAAAAACTGTTTTTT.

This clonotype was counted only a few times. This chain links TRBV3-1 with TRBJ1-1, with 10 bases that match TRBD1. In germline, CDR1 is LGHDT, CDR2 YNNKEL (reference sequence). J gave up 6 bases and V 6 bases, and 7 bases lay outside the gene matches. This CDR3 has 14 residues. For the CDR3, the DNA is TGTGCCAGCAGGGGAGACAGGGGGCTTGCTGAAGCTTTCTTT. Translating it yields CASRGDRGLAEAFF.

V and J are TRBV20-1 and TRBJ2-6; D is ambiguous. With 8 bases removed from V and 0 bases from J, the gap between germline ends came to 8 bases. This CDR3 has 13 amino acids. Germline CDR1 reads DFQATT; CDR2 reads SNEGSKA (reference sequence). The CDR3 bases are TGCAGTTTTAAGAGCTCTGGGGCCAACGTCCTGACTTTC. Its protein is CSFKSSGANVLTF.

The chain joins TRBV9 to TRBJ1-4, with D perhaps TRBD1 (5 bases). Germline CDR1 reads SGDLS; CDR2 reads YYNGEE. V was cut by 5 bases and J by 3 bases, with 17 bases left in between. This CDR3 spans 16 amino acids. CDR3 sequence (DNA): TGTGCCAGCAGTTCAGGACCAGGGACGCCTAATGAAAAACTGTTTTTT. The encoded protein is CASSSGPGTPNEKLFF.

The table lists this clonotype with a few counts. The J gene is TRBJ1-1, the V gene TRBV12-3 or TRBV12-4; a weak D match, TRBD1 (6 bases). With 6 bases removed from V and 9 bases from J, the gap between germline ends came to 20 bases. This CDR3 is 14 amino acids long. Here the CDR3 DNA reads TGTGCCAGCAGGAAAAAAACAGGGACGACTCAAGCTTTCTTT. This sequence encodes CASRKKTGTTQAFF.

This chain uses TRBV11-2 with TRBJ1-3; TRBD1 aligns across 10 bases. Per the germline V gene, CDR1 is SGHAT and CDR2 is FQNNGV. Trimming at V came to 2 bases and at J to 0 bases, leaving 7 bases not matched to a gene. The length of the CDR3 is 18 residues. The CDR3: CASSLYRGQGLSGNTIYF. The CDR3 DNA is TGTGCCAGCAGCTTATACCGGGGACAGGGGCTCTCTGGAAACACCATATATTTT.

This chain joins TRBV12-3 or TRBV12-4 and TRBJ2-1; the match to TRBD2 covers 11 bases. This CDR3 region has 14 residues. V shed 7 bases and J 7 bases; nucleotides not matched to a gene: 6. The CDR3 sequence is CASTVAGGPNEQFF. The DNA of the CDR3 is TGTGCCAGCACCGTAGCGGGGGGGCCAAATGAGCAGTTCTTC.

The chain employs TRBV29-1 and TRBJ2-1; 10 bases fit TRBD2. J was trimmed by 4 bases and V by 5 bases; bases with no gene match: 5. In germline, CDR1 is SQVTM, CDR2 ANQGSEA. The length of the CDR3 is 14 residues. In DNA form, the CDR3 reads TGCAGCGTTTACCTAGCGGGGGCTTACAATGAGCAGTTCTTC. Protein: CSVYLAGAYNEQFF.

The V and J genes are TRBV28 and TRBJ2-7; D gene ambiguous. The germline V gene has CDR1 MDHEN and CDR2 SYDVKM. The V and J ends lost 7 bases and 5 bases respectively, with 9 bases between them. The CDR3 covers 11 residues. The CDR3 coding sequence is TGTGCCAGCACCACCGCCCACGAGCAGTACTTC. Encoded protein: CASTTAHEQYF. Full variable domain (outside the CDR3, taken from reference TRBV28 and TRBJ2-7): DVKVTQSSRYLVKRTGEKVFLECVQDMDHENMFWYRQDPGLGLRLIYFSYDVKMKEKGDIPEGYSVSREKKERFSLILESASTNQTSMYLCASTTAHEQYFGPGTRLTVT.

This clonotype was counted between two and nine times. The V gene is TRBV24-1, the J gene TRBJ1-2; no reliable D call. The CDR3 spans 15 residues. Trimming removed 2 bases at V and 7 bases at J, with 16 bases between. Germline CDR1 and CDR2: KGHDR and SFDVKD. This chain's CDR3 is CATSDSGGLRSGYTF. The CDR3 DNA reads TGTGCCACCAGTGATTCGGGTGGATTACGGAGTGGCTACACCTTC.

This clonotype was counted between two and nine times. This chain connects TRBV2 to TRBJ2-2, with a possible D match to TRBD2 (5 bases). Germline CDR1 reads SNHLY; CDR2 reads FYNNEI. The CDR3 has 13 residues. V dropped 4 bases and J dropped 5 bases, with 8 bases sitting between them. This CDR3 is CASSGAGTGELFF. CDR3 nucleotide sequence: TGTGCCAGCAGTGGGGCGGGTACCGGGGAGCTGTTTTTT.

The chain joins TRBV12-3 or TRBV12-4 to TRBJ2-1, with TRBD2 identical over 8 bases. Trimming at V came to 7 bases and at J to 5 bases, leaving 7 bases not matched to a gene. The CDR3 has 14 amino acids. The CDR3 DNA reads TGTGCCAGCAATAGCGGGACTGGAGACAATGAGCAGTTCTTC. As protein: CASNSGTGDNEQFF.

This clonotype was recorded a few times. V gene TRBV7-2 combines with J gene TRBJ1-2; a weak D match, TRBD1 (5 bases). The CDR3 covers 15 residues. V lost 3 bases, J lost 0 bases, and 11 bases lay in between. Germline V CDR1 and CDR2: SGHTA, FQGNSA. CDR3 loop: CASSFQQGSNYGYTF. In DNA form, the CDR3 reads TGTGCCAGCAGCTTCCAGCAGGGCTCTAACTATGGCTACACCTTC.

The chain carries TRBV7-9 and TRBJ2-3, with TRBD1 as a possible D gene (5 bases). The CDR3 runs to 15 residues. Trimming left V 3 bases short and J 2 bases short, with 12 bases between. The germline V gene has CDR1 SEHNR and CDR2 FQNEAQ (reference sequence). The CDR3 spells CASSLLTVYTDTQYF. CDR3 coding DNA: TGTGCCAGCAGCTTGTTGACAGTCTACACAGATACGCAGTATTTT.

The chain joins TRBV5-1 to TRBJ2-3, with D perhaps assigned TRBD1 or TRBD2 (5 bases each). This CDR3 is 16 amino acids long. Germline V gives CDR1 SGHRS, CDR2 YFSETQ. V gave up 3 bases and J gave up 0 bases, with 14 bases separating them. The CDR3 reads CASSSERQGSTDTQYF. The CDR3 DNA is TGCGCCAGCAGCTCGGAGCGGCAGGGAAGCACAGATACGCAGTATTTT.

In this sample, this clonotype turned up a few times. The genes are TRBV27 and TRBJ1-2, with 9 bases lining up with TRBD1. CDR3 length: 17 residues. The germline V gene has CDR1 MNHEY and CDR2 SMNVEV (reference sequence). After removal of 6 bases from V and 4 bases from J, the junction contained 15 bases not matched to a gene. This chain's CDR3 is CASREPGQGPAAYGYTF. DNA of the CDR3: TGTGCCAGCAGAGAACCCGGACAGGGGCCCGCTGCCTATGGCTACACCTTC.

The rearrangement joins TRBV12-3 or TRBV12-4 to TRBJ2-3; D unclear. Trimming cost V 3 bases and J 0 bases, with 10 bases left between them. This CDR3 spans 15 amino acids. CDR3 coding DNA: TGTGCCAGCAGTTTTCTGAGGCCTAGCACAGATACGCAGTATTTT. It encodes CASSFLRPSTDTQYF.

This clonotype was picked up a small number of times. This chain uses TRBV27 with TRBJ2-3; D is unresolved. CDR1 and CDR2 (germline): MNHEY, SMNVEV (reference sequence). The length of the CDR3 is 17 residues. Deletions cut 5 bases from V and 2 bases from J, with 20 bases between. CDR3 nucleotides: TGTGCCAGCAGTGCCTCCGGGCCCCCCCTTTACACAGATACGCAGTATTTT. Protein product: CASSASGPPLYTDTQYF.

The chain employs TRBV27 and TRBJ2-6; D gene uncertain. In germline, CDR1 is MNHEY, CDR2 SMNVEV (reference sequence). The ends were cut back, 5 bases at V and 1 base at J, with 9 bases in the middle. The CDR3 loop spans 15 amino acids. CDR3 in DNA: TGTGCCAGCAGTCCCGTGGAGTCTGGGGCCAACGTCCTGACTTTC. Translated, it gives CASSPVESGANVLTF.

In this sample, this clonotype turned up a few times. This rearrangement joins TRBV29-1 to TRBJ2-1; 13 nucleotides line up with TRBD2. Germline V gives CDR1 SQVTM, CDR2 ANQGSEA. Unmatched junction bases numbered 2, after V lost 7 bases and J lost 5 bases. CDR3 length: 13 amino acids. CDR3 protein: CSELAGGNNEQFF. The CDR3 nucleotides read TGCAGCGAACTAGCGGGAGGGAACAATGAGCAGTTCTTC.

A few counts support this clonotype. The J gene is TRBJ2-1, the V gene TRBV9; TRBD2 matches 8 bases. Trimming took 4 bases from V and 5 from J; bases not matched to a gene: 11. Germline V lookup: CDR1 SGDLS, CDR2 YYNGEE. There are 16 residues in the CDR3. CDR3: CASSPTRSGANNEQFF. CDR3 sequence (DNA): TGTGCCAGCAGCCCTACCCGTAGCGGGGCGAACAATGAGCAGTTCTTC.